A selection of T cell receptor beta chains follows, all from one sample in a study of patients and donors after allogeneic stem cell transplantation. TCRdb processed the RT-PCR reads anew with MiXCR; each CDR3 protein has one entry. The profile shows about 960,000 distinct CDR3 sequences, roughly 18% of them singletons. Sequenced sample: blood, either unsorted or a sorted T cell fraction (not recorded which). The receptors derive from a human donor who was either an allogeneic HSCT recipient or a stem cell or donor lymphocyte infusion donor (not recorded which). It is not recorded whose cells these are; they may come from a transplant donor. Each CDR3 is given with its conserved first and last residue. The D gene is left open where the match is weak.

J	D	V	CDR3
TRBJ1-3	NA	TRBV5-4	CASSLNTGNTIYF
TRBJ1-5	NA	TRBV5-1	CASSFSGLGSQPQHF
TRBJ2-2	NA	TRBV4-2	CASSQTEGGTGELFF
TRBJ1-1	TRBD1	TRBV6-1	CASSPQQGENTEAFF
TRBJ1-1	NA	TRBV6-1	CASREVITMGRTEAFF
TRBJ2-7	TRBD1	TRBV24-1	CATSDSTGTGVSYEQYF
TRBJ1-3	NA	TRBV20-1	CSATRGVGNTIYF
TRBJ1-3	TRBD1	TRBV2	CASKYVQGVSGNTIYF
TRBJ2-1	TRBD1	TRBV5-1	CASSLVSGTGSANEQFF
TRBJ2-7	NA	TRBV6-5	CASSYGTATHSYEQYF
TRBJ2-7	TRBD2	TRBV7-2	CASSLALRRGGPYEQYF
TRBJ2-2	NA	TRBV7-9	CASSETDRPLGELFF
TRBJ1-6	NA	TRBV12-3/TRBV12-4	CASSPAGVNSPLHF
TRBJ2-1	TRBD1	TRBV7-9	CASSTTGNNEQFF
TRBJ1-1	TRBD1	TRBV5-1	CASNAQGAKNTEAFF
TRBJ2-7	NA	TRBV2	CASWSLAGEQYF
TRBJ2-7	TRBD2	TRBV7-9	CASSSSGSSYEQYF
TRBJ2-5	NA	TRBV9	CASSVDPYQETQYF
TRBJ2-1	NA	TRBV6-4	CASSDGREQFF
TRBJ2-7	NA	TRBV6-1	CASSPGQDSSYEQYF
TRBJ2-1	NA	TRBV9	CASSVATRLDNEQFF
TRBJ2-1	TRBD2	TRBV12-3/TRBV12-4	CASSLASGRAGQFF
TRBJ2-1	NA	TRBV12-5	CASGLISEQFF
TRBJ2-3	TRBD2	TRBV9	CASSVQPRTSGVQDTQYF
TRBJ2-1	TRBD2	TRBV25-1	CASTRTGGAGGSYNEQFF
TRBJ2-2	NA	TRBV12-3/TRBV12-4	CASTRGVLVPTGELFF
TRBJ2-1	NA	TRBV12-3/TRBV12-4	CASSLRDSLQNNEQFF
TRBJ2-1	NA	TRBV28	CASNPDASSYNEQFF
TRBJ2-7	NA	TRBV6-1	CASSEANRGTEQYF
TRBJ1-2	NA	TRBV20-1	CSARAGAGYTF
TRBJ2-7	NA	TRBV4-1	CASSPRTIAYEQYF
TRBJ2-7	NA	TRBV5-1	CASSLGARGQYF
TRBJ2-2	NA	TRBV12-3/TRBV12-4	CASSSALGTLRTGELFF
TRBJ2-7	TRBD2	TRBV27	CASSIGLAGTYEQYF
TRBJ2-2	TRBD2	TRBV5-1	CASSLGLAGGSTGELFF
TRBJ2-1	TRBD2	TRBV10-3	CAISESVAGARNEQFF
TRBJ1-1	NA	TRBV19	CAASQTVNTEAFF
TRBJ2-6	NA	TRBV6-2/TRBV6-3	CATHWPLPGANVLTF